These 14 T cell receptor beta chains originate from one sample sequenced in a study of T-cell reconstitution after alpha-beta-depleted transplantation in children. Researchers prepared the TCRbeta library using unique molecular identifiers, the study reports. TCRdb itself ran the PCR reads through MiXCR, one entry per CDR3 protein. The sample lists fewer than 85,000 distinct CDR3 sequences; 13% to 15% were seen once. Sample: PBMCs, mostly from graft donor cells, taken 180 days after TCRalphabeta/CD19-depleted stem cell transplant. These receptors were collected from a male patient between 2 and 15 years old who had a stem cell transplant for acute lymphoblastic leukemia, so the T cells may come from the graft donor.

A few counts support this clonotype. The chain employs TRBV4-3 and TRBJ1-1, with D possibly TRBD1 on 5 matching bases. This CDR3 is built from 13 residues. V dropped 4 bases and J dropped 11 bases, with 17 bases sitting between them. Germline CDR1 reads LGHNA; CDR2 reads YSLEER. CDR3 bases: TGCGCCAGCAGCCCGGGACTGAAAAGATACGCTTTCTTT. Protein sequence: CASSPGLKRYAFF.

As to this clonotype: A junction boundary mismatches the germline segment, possibly from a read error. This chain links TRBV5-5 with TRBJ2-7, with 7 bases that match TRBD1. The CDR3 is made up of 13 amino acids. Per germline, CDR1 SGHKS and CDR2 YYEKEE (reference sequence). CDR3 in amino acids: CASSSSREGTDLF. The CDR3 nucleotides are TGTGCCAGCAGCTCAAGTCGGGAAGGGACAGATCTCTTC.

This clonotype was seen more than once but under ten times. The chain combines TRBV5-6 with TRBJ2-1; D possibly corresponds to TRBD1 (5 bases). Per germline, CDR1 SGHDT and CDR2 YYEEEE. V lost 1 base and J 1 base, leaving 9 bases between the germline ends. This CDR3 region has 15 residues. The CDR3 region is CASSLRGPSYNEQFF. In DNA form, the CDR3 reads TGTGCCAGCAGCTTGAGGGGCCCTTCCTACAATGAGCAGTTCTTC.

The table lists this clonotype with many counts. This chain links TRBV20-1 with TRBJ2-2; D remains ambiguous. Germline CDR1 reads DFQATT; CDR2 reads SNEGSKA (reference sequence). V was pared by 6 bases and J by 3 bases, with 14 bases between. CDR3 size: 14 residues. The CDR3 DNA sequence: TGCAGTGCAAGCCGCGGCTCGCACACCGGGGAGCTGTTTTTT. It yields the protein CSASRGSHTGELFF.

This clonotype has at least ten counts. The chain links TRBV7-9 to TRBJ2-7; 10 positions match TRBD1. This CDR3 region has 15 residues. In germline, CDR1 is SEHNR, CDR2 FQNEAQ (reference sequence). Losses at the gene ends were 3 bases for V and 5 bases for J; bases not matched to a gene: 7. The CDR3 sequence: CASSLARDRGNEQYF. CDR3 nucleotide sequence: TGTGCCAGCAGCTTGGCCCGGGACAGGGGTAACGAGCAGTACTTC.

The chain uses TRBV7-9 and TRBJ2-1, with D unresolved. This CDR3 has 12 amino acids. V was pared by 0 bases and J by 9 bases, with 6 bases between. Germline V gene sequence: CDR1 SEHNR, CDR2 FQNEAQ (reference sequence). CDR3: CASSLAPGEQFF. The CDR3 DNA reads TGTGCCAGCAGCTTAGCGCCGGGTGAGCAGTTCTTC.

This chain connects TRBV3-1 to TRBJ1-5, with D possibly being TRBD1 (6 bases). The length of the CDR3 is 15 residues. Germline V CDR1 and CDR2: LGHDT, YNNKEL (reference sequence). Trimming cost V 4 bases and J 4 bases, with 14 bases left between them. CDR3: CASSPDRRRNQPQHF. The CDR3 DNA follows: TGTGCCAGCAGCCCGGACAGACGACGGAATCAGCCCCAGCATTTT.

This clonotype was detected ten times or more. The rearrangement uses TRBV20-1 and TRBJ2-7; D may be TRBD1 (6 bases). This CDR3 has 12 amino acids. The germline CDR1 and CDR2 sequences are DFQATT and SNEGSKA (reference sequence). The ends were cut back, 7 bases at V and 3 bases at J, with 13 bases in the middle. For the CDR3, the DNA is TGCAGTGGGGCAGGGGCCGGCTACGAGCAGTACTTC. Protein: CSGAGAGYEQYF.

Only a few counts were recorded for this clonotype. The chain joins TRBV6-5 to TRBJ2-5, with D possibly matching TRBD1 (6 bases). The germline V and J ends were trimmed by 0 bases and 2 bases, with 16 bases remaining between them. Per germline, CDR1 MNHEY and CDR2 SVGAGI. CDR3 length equals 17 residues. As DNA, the CDR3 is TGTGCCAGCAGTTACTCGAAAGTGGGGGCAGGGCAAGAGACCCAGTACTTC. Its protein product is CASSYSKVGAGQETQYF.

The chain couples TRBV7-2 to TRBJ1-1; D not resolved. The CDR3 length is 14 residues. Trimming cost V 5 bases and J 0 bases, with 10 bases left between them. From germline, CDR1 is SGHTA and CDR2 FQGNSA. CDR3: CASSPSGMNTEAFF. The CDR3 DNA reads TGTGCCAGCAGCCCTAGTGGGATGAACACTGAAGCTTTCTTT.

The chain joins TRBV28 to TRBJ2-5; unclear D gene. V shed 5 bases and J shed 6 bases, with 7 bases lying between them. This CDR3 has 11 amino acids. CDR1 is MDHEN, CDR2 SYDVKM, per germline. The CDR3 bases are TGTGCCAGCAGTCCCAGGCAGACCCAGTACTTC. This translates into CASSPRQTQYF.

The chain couples TRBV27 to TRBJ2-4, with D unclear. V shed 3 bases and J shed 0 bases, with 9 bases lying between them. The germline gives CDR1 MNHEY, CDR2 SMNVEV (reference sequence). This CDR3 is 15 amino acids long. This chain's CDR3 is CASSFSEVAKNIQYF. The CDR3 nucleotides read TGTGCCAGCAGTTTTTCGGAAGTAGCCAAAAACATTCAGTACTTC.

The genes are TRBV6-2 or TRBV6-3 and TRBJ1-5; no firm D call. The CDR3 is 16 residues long. The germline V and J ends were trimmed by 0 bases and 5 bases, with 14 bases remaining between them. Germline assignment: CDR1 MNHEY and CDR2 SVGEGT. For the CDR3, the DNA is TGTGCCAGCAGTTACTCTCGTGGGGTAGGCCATCAGCCCCAGCATTTT. Its protein product is CASSYSRGVGHQPQHF.

The chain links TRBV4-2 to TRBJ2-1; no clear D gene. In germline, CDR1 is LGHNA, CDR2 YNFKEQ. CDR3 length: 13 amino acids. V was cut by 0 bases and J by 9 bases, with 9 bases left in between. This CDR3 reads CASSQDEESEQFF. CDR3 in DNA: TGTGCCAGCAGCCAAGATGAAGAGAGTGAGCAGTTCTTC.